The source of this TCR beta chain is a study of T cells after yellow fever vaccination. MiXCR, applied by TCRdb to the 5' RACE reads, yields one record per CDR3 protein. The profile shows more than 350,000 distinct CDR3 sequences, 11% of them singletons. Germline CDR1 reads SGHVS; CDR2 reads FQNEAQ. The CDR3 sequence is 13 residues long. Trimming took off 2 bases at V and 5 bases at J, with 9 bases between the two ends. This clonotype was picked up a small number of times. Here the sequenced sample was PBMCs, taken on the day of the first yellow fever vaccination. The receptor's source is a man aged 18-30 years who received the YFV17D yellow fever vaccine. V and J are TRBV7-8 and TRBJ1-1; tentatively, D is TRBD1 (5 bases). CDR3 amino acids: CASSLRQGTEAFF. The DNA of the CDR3 is TGTGCCAGCAGCTTAAGGCAGGGAACTGAAGCTTTCTTT.